One and the same sample provided the 7 T cell receptor beta chains below, sequenced in a study of cytomegalovirus exposure and HLA in healthy donors. Data came from immunoSEQ multiplex PCR; TCRdb stores just in-frame clones and leaves some out. The table shows fewer than 400,000 clones, with approximately 88% occurring only once. The sample consisted of PBMCs. The receptors originated from a man aged 25 to 40 in good health and CMV-seronegative.

The chain uses TRBV19 and TRBJ2-5; a possible D gene is TRBD1 (8 bases). CDR1 and CDR2 from the germline V gene are LNHDA and SQIVND (reference sequence). V lost 10 bases and J 4 bases, leaving 22 bases between the germline ends. This CDR3 region has 15 residues. CDR3: CATGRTGTMRETQYF. The DNA for the CDR3 is TGTGCCACCGGGAGGACAGGGACGATGAGAGAGACCCAGTACTTC.

The chain joins TRBV19 to TRBJ1-6; 11 positions agree with TRBD1. V was pared by 4 bases and J by 3 bases, with 5 bases of the junction left unmatched. This CDR3 spans 17 amino acids. CDR1 LNHDA and CDR2 SQIVND come from the germline V gene (reference sequence). CDR3 coding DNA: TGTGCCAGTAGTACGGGACAGGGGGACTTCTATAATTCACCCCTCCACTTT. As protein: CASSTGQGDFYNSPLHF.

The genes are TRBV27 and TRBJ2-3; 7 bases align to TRBD2. Trimming at V came to 5 bases and at J to 6 bases, leaving 14 bases not matched to a gene. The CDR3 is 16 amino acids. Germline V CDR1 and CDR2: MNHEY, SMNVEV (reference sequence). DNA of the CDR3: TGTGCCAGCAGTGGCCACGGGGGAGGGTTTATGGATACGCAGTATTTT. Translation: CASSGHGGGFMDTQYF.

V gene TRBV19 combines with J gene TRBJ2-1; the match to TRBD1 covers 7 bases. The CDR3 is 16 amino acids. Trimming at V came to 5 bases and at J to 4 bases, leaving 11 bases not matched to a gene. From germline, CDR1 is LNHDA and CDR2 SQIVND (reference sequence). The CDR3 DNA is TGTGCCAGTAGTGCCTACCTCGGACAGGTTTACAATGAGCAGTTCTTC. It is translated as CASSAYLGQVYNEQFF.

The rearrangement joins TRBV10-1 to TRBJ2-2, with a tentative D call TRBD1 (5 bases). Germline CDR1 is WNHNN and CDR2 is SYGVQD (reference sequence). The CDR3 extends over 15 amino acids. The ends were cut back, 0 bases at V and 4 bases at J, with 9 bases in the middle. The CDR3 protein is CASSESGLGTGELFF. CDR3 sequence (DNA): TGCGCCAGCAGTGAGTCGGGGCTGGGCACCGGGGAGCTGTTTTTT.

The rearrangement joins TRBV11-3 to TRBJ2-2; the match to TRBD1 covers 8 bases. J was trimmed by 2 bases and V by 5 bases; bases with no gene match: 4. Germline-derived CDR1 and CDR2 are SGHNT and YENEEA. This CDR3 has 15 amino acids. The CDR3 loop is CASSAGQGNTGELFF. The CDR3 nucleotides read TGTGCCAGCAGCGCCGGACAGGGCAACACCGGGGAGCTGTTTTTT.

Remarks on this clone: A much larger clone sits a single nucleotide away, making a read error possible. This chain uses TRBV7-6 with TRBJ1-1; 8 bases are a match to TRBD1. This CDR3 spans 14 amino acids. V gave up 5 bases and J gave up 2 bases; unmatched junction bases: 4. CDR1 is SGHVS and CDR2 is FNYEAQ in the germline V gene. The chain's CDR3 is CASSPGQENTEAFF. CDR3 DNA: TGTGCCAGCAGCCCGGGACAGGAAAACACTGAAGCTTTCTTT.